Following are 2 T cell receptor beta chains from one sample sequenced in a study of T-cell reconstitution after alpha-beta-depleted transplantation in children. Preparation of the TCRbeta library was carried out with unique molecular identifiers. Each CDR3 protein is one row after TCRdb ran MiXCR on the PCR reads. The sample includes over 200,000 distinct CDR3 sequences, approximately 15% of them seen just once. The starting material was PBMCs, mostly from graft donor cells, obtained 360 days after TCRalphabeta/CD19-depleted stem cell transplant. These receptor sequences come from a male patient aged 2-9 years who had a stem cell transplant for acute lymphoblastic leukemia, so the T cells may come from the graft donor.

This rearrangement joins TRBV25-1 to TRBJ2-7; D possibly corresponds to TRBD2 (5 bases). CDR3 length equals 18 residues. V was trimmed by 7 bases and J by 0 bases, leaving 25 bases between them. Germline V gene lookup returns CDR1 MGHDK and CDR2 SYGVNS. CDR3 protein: CASKPRAFARPPSYEQYF. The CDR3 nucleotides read TGTGCCAGCAAGCCGAGGGCATTCGCCAGGCCACCCTCCTACGAGCAGTACTTC.

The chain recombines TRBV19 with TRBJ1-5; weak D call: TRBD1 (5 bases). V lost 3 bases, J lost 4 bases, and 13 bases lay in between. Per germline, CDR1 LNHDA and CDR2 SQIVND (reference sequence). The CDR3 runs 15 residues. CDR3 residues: CASSIRGARNQPQHF. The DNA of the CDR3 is TGTGCCAGTAGTATTAGAGGGGCGCGGAATCAGCCCCAGCATTTT.